This T cell receptor (beta chain) was sequenced during a study of blood T cell repertoires in COVID-19. Study-level information: Spain, Italy and the United States supplied samples that represented acute and convalescent COVID-19. The analysed material was cDNA or gDNA that came from T cells, B-cell-depleted T cells, or PBMCs.

During active infection, Seattle patients enrolled and were then monitored through disease. Germline-derived CDR1 and CDR2 are LNHDA and SQIVND (reference sequence). CDR3 length: 14 amino acids. Deletions cut 8 bases from V and 2 bases from J, with 13 bases between. As originally analysed: The assay estimated nucleated cells by amplifying reference gene primers. Only in-frame clones appear in the TCRdb table, and some are missing; sequencing was by immunoSEQ multiplex PCR. V, J and clone size are those of that table, while D and trimming were read from the DNA. The sample contains 250,000 to 300,000 clones, 90% of which appear only once.

This chain links TRBV19 with TRBJ2-1, with a weak D call TRBD2 (7 bases). This clonotype originated in a woman between 45 and 60 years old with COVID-19, enrolled during active disease. Sequencing was done on a sample of peripheral blood. The CDR3 DNA sequence: TGTGCCAGTGGGGGGGCTCGGGCCTACAATGAGCAGTTCTTC. Translation: CASGGARAYNEQFF. The whole variable domain, filled in from reference TRBV19 and TRBJ2-1, reads DGGITQSPKYLFRKEGQNVTLSCEQNLNHDAMYWYRQDPGQGLRLIYYSQIVNDFQKGDIAEGYSVSREKKESFPLTVTSAQKNPTAFYLCASGGARAYNEQFFGPGTRLTVL.